This T cell receptor (beta chain) was sequenced for a study of OX40 agonist ivuxolimab in advanced cancers. Study in general: The group had a mean age of 60 years, ranged from roughly 20 to 79, and was 75% to 85% male.

Comment on this clone: Its antigen remains unidentified.

Sequenced by immunoSEQ multiplex PCR; TCRdb stores in-frame clones only, minus some. This table holds 40,000 to 55,000 clones, 84% found once. Study-level results: Clonal expansion in partial responders at 0.1-3.0 mg/kg ranked among the lowest. At 0.1 to 3.0 mg/kg, CD4+ and CD8+ blood T cells expanded clonally by week 6.

The study sampled blood at baseline, cycle 4 day 1, and cycle 7 day 1. The germline CDR1 and CDR2 sequences are MNHEY and SVGAGI. This CDR3 region has 16 residues. With V trimmed by 0 bases and J by 8 bases, 10 bases remained unmatched. The chain recombines TRBV6-5 with TRBJ2-1; 7 bases are a match to TRBD2. This clonotype was sampled from an adult with an advanced solid tumor such as melanoma, head and neck, liver or kidney cancer. The sample consisted of CD4+ or CD8+ T cells sorted from blood, taken in a trial of the OX40 agonist ivuxolimab. CDR3 coding DNA: TGTGCCAGCAGTTACTCTTTGGCGGGAGCAAGTCATGAGCAGTTCTTC. This translates into CASSYSLAGASHEQFF.